Listed below are T cell receptor beta chains from one sample, sequenced in a study of blood T cell repertoires in COVID-19. Assay used: immunoSEQ multiplex PCR; TCRdb lists only in-frame clones, some missing. Altogether roughly 150,000 clones are present, roughly 84% being singletons, with the ten largest covering around 5%. Sequencing input: PBMCs or T cells enriched from blood (not recorded which). These receptors came from a man in his sixties or seventies who had been exposed to COVID-19. The CDR3 runs from the conserved cysteine through the conserved F or W. A D gene is named only where the DNA matches it firmly. Size is omitted from some rows. Given values are once, few, many or a class for expanded clones.

>TRBJ1-6|TRBV18|.|TRBD1
TGTGCCAGCTCCCTAGACAGGGGGCGCGGTTCACCCCTCCACTTT
CASSLDRGRGSPLHF
>TRBJ2-1|TRBV14|.|TRBD2
TGTGCCAGCAGCCGCCTGACTAGCGGGCGCTACAATGAGCAGTTCTTC
CASSRLTSGRYNEQFF
>TRBJ2-7|TRBV14|.|TRBD2
TGTGCCAGCAGCCGAACCGGGACTAGCGTTAGCGAGCAGTACTTC
CASSRTGTSVSEQYF
>TRBJ2-2|TRBV7-2|.|.
TGTGCCAGCAGCTGGACAGTGCAAAACGCCAACACCGGGGAGCTGTTTTTT
CASSWTVQNANTGELFF
>TRBJ1-4|TRBV5-1|.|TRBD1
TGCGCCAGCAGCGTAGGACAGGATGCAACTAATGAAAAACTGTTTTTT
CASSVGQDATNEKLFF
>TRBJ2-2|TRBV18|.|TRBD1
TGTGCCAGCTCACCGCAGGGGGCCGGCAACACCGGGGAGCTGTTTTTT
CASSPQGAGNTGELFF
>TRBJ1-1|TRBV11-1|.|TRBD1
TGTGCCAGCACTCCCGGGACAGCAGAAGCTTTCTTT
CASTPGTAEAFF
>TRBJ2-1|TRBV6-6|.|TRBD2
TGTGCCAGCAGTGGTGGGAGCGGGAGTTCCTACAATGAGCAGTTCTTC
CASSGGSGSSYNEQFF
>TRBJ2-5|TRBV5-1|.|.
TGCGCCAGCAGGATGGACCGGGAAACCCAGTACTTC
CASRMDRETQYF
>TRBJ1-3|TRBV6-2/TRBV6-3|few|.
TGTGCCAGCAGTTACCAGATACAGAGCTCTGGAAACACCATATATTTT
CASSYQIQSSGNTIYF
>TRBJ2-3|TRBV4-2|.|.
TGTGCCAGCAGCCAGGACTTTAGCGGTAGCACAGATACGCAGTATTTT
CASSQDFSGSTDTQYF
>TRBJ2-3|TRBV5-1|.|.
TGCGCCAGCAATATAGAAACAGATACAGATACGCAGTATTTT
CASNIETDTDTQYF
>TRBJ2-1|TRBV6-5|.|TRBD1
TGTGCCAGCAGGGGGGGGACAGGGGAACAAAATGAGCAGTTCTTC
CASRGGTGEQNEQFF
>TRBJ2-1|TRBV3-1/TRBV3-2|.|.
TGTGCCAGCAGCCAAGATTTCGCGGCCAGCTCCTACAATGAGCAGTTCTTC
CASSQDFAASSYNEQFF
>TRBJ2-1|TRBV19|.|.
TGTGCCAGTGCGCAAAAGTCCTACAATGAGCAGTTCTTC
CASAQKSYNEQFF
>TRBJ2-2|TRBV28|.|TRBD1
TGTGCCAGCAGTCTTGGGACAGCCATGAACACCGGGGAGCTGTTTTTT
CASSLGTAMNTGELFF
>TRBJ1-4|TRBV7-9|.|.
TGTGCCAGCAGCTTTGGCCGGGGGTTGAATGAAAAACTGTTTTTT
CASSFGRGLNEKLFF
>TRBJ1-2|TRBV30|.|TRBD1
TGTGCCTGGAGTTCCTCCGGGACAGGGGTTTACACCTTC
CAWSSSGTGVYTF